The clone carrying this T cell receptor beta chain was recorded once. Its antigen is currently unknown. Some clones are missing from TCRdb's copy, which holds only in-frame ones; the method was immunoSEQ multiplex PCR. The repertoire holds roughly 100,000 clones, with 93% as singletons. V was trimmed by 5 bases and J by 7 bases, leaving 20 bases between them. There are 15 residues in the CDR3. Germline V lookup: CDR1 MNHEY, CDR2 SMNVEV (reference sequence). These data belong to a study of graft-versus-host responses after intestinal transplantation. As for the study in general: Each of the recipients got a multivisceral, liver-intestinal, or isolated intestinal transplant.

This material consisted of unstimulated CD8+ T cells sorted from spleen or lymph node cells, taken before intestinal transplant. The rearrangement links TRBV27 to TRBJ1-2, with D uncertain. This receptor was taken from a human donor who received an intestinal transplant. The CDR3: CASSLTTPSHGGYTF. For the CDR3, the DNA is TGTGCCAGCAGTCTTACGACGCCTTCGCATGGTGGCTACACCTTC.